These 23 T cell receptor beta chains were sequenced from one sample in a study of tumor-infiltrating lymphocytes in primary liver carcinoma. RNA was extracted from whole blood without cell sorting, alongside germline DNA. A primer matching the constant region was used to make TCR beta cDNA from approximately 500 ng of total RNA. What produced the TCR beta libraries was three nested multiplex PCR rounds using slightly modified ARM-PCR. TRBV1-TRBV30 forward and Cbeta reverse primers drove the first two approximately 10-cycle rounds. One entry per CDR3 protein, called by TCRdb with MiXCR from the multiplex PCR reads. The data show around 210,000 distinct CDR3 sequences, about two thirds seen once. The sequenced material came from peripheral blood. The receptors derive from an older woman with primary liver carcinoma and hepatitis B virus infection.

The sample holds one count of this clonotype. A much larger clone differs by one base, so this may be a read error. The V and J genes are TRBV5-5 and TRBJ2-7, with D tentatively TRBD2 (5 bases). The germline V and J ends were trimmed by 9 bases and 5 bases, with 12 bases remaining between them. Germline V CDR1 and CDR2: SGHKS, YYEKEE (reference sequence). This CDR3 spans 11 amino acids. The CDR3 sequence is CANNTRDEQYF. The CDR3 bases are TGTGCCAACAATACGAGGGACGAGCAGTACTTC.

In regard to this clonotype: An end of the junction does not agree with germline; a read error may underlie this. The rearrangement joins TRBV7-9 to TRBJ2-2; D perhaps matches TRBD2 (5 bases). Germline V gene lookup returns CDR1 SEHNR and CDR2 FQNEAQ (reference sequence). CDR3 size: 14 residues. The DNA of the CDR3 is TGTGCCCGCAGCTTCGGAGGGAACACCGGGGAGCTGTTTTTT. Its protein is CARSFGGNTGELFF.

This clonotype came up once. A read error may produce the germline difference seen at one junction end. The chain has TRBV11-2 and TRBJ1-1, with a possible D match to TRBD1 (5 bases). CDR1 is SGHAT and CDR2 is FQNNGV in the germline V gene. This CDR3 is built from 13 residues. CDR3 sequence: CTSSTQGNTEAFF. The CDR3 nucleotides read TGCACCAGCAGCACCCAGGGGAACACTGAAGCTTTCTTT. The whole variable domain, remainder taken from reference TRBV11-2 and TRBJ1-1, is EAGVAQSPRYKIIEKRQSVAFWCNPISGHATLYWYQQILGQGPKLLIQFQNNGVVDDSQLPKDRFSAERLKGVDSTLKIQPAKLEDSAVYLCTSSTQGNTEAFFGQGTRLTVV.

This clonotype was observed at least ten times. This rearrangement joins TRBV6-6 to TRBJ1-1; 10 nucleotides agree with TRBD1. This CDR3 has 14 amino acids. The germline CDR1 and CDR2 sequences are MNHNY and SVGAGI (reference sequence). The trim removed 6 bases at V and 3 bases at J, leaving 4 bases unmatched. CDR3 coding DNA: TGTGCCAGCAGCGGAGGGACAGGGGACACTGAAGCTTTCTTT. It is translated as CASSGGTGDTEAFF.

Turning to this clonotype: The junction shows a germline mismatch at one end, possibly a read error. This sequence joins TRBV11-3 and TRBJ2-1; D possibly corresponds to TRBD2 (6 bases). CDR3 length equals 17 residues. Germline lookup yields CDR1 SGHNT and CDR2 YENEEA. The DNA for the CDR3 is TGTGCCAGCAGCTTAGGCGGGGCGGTAAGCTCCTACAAAGAGCAGTTCTTC. It encodes CASSLGGAVSSYKEQFF.

In regard to this clonotype: Germline is not matched at one junction end, which may reflect a read error. The rearrangement links TRBV29-1 to TRBJ2-3; D is perhaps TRBD1 (5 bases). The germline gives CDR1 SQVTM, CDR2 ANQGSEA. The CDR3 is 14 residues long. CDR3 DNA sequence: TGCAGCGTCGGTACCTCGACAGTCACAGAAACGCAGTATTTT. Residues: CSVGTSTVTETQYF.

Details on this clonotype: One junction end disagrees with the germline gene, perhaps due to a read error. V gene TRBV12-3 or TRBV12-4 combines with J gene TRBJ1-1; a weak D match, TRBD1 (6 bases). The CDR3 contains 12 residues. CDR3 DNA: TGTGCCATCAGTTTATCGGGGGGCAAGGCTTTCTTT. Protein sequence: CAISLSGGKAFF.

This clonotype was observed a handful of times. A single base separates this from a much larger clone, so it may be a read error. The rearrangement joins TRBV5-1 to TRBJ2-1; D is perhaps TRBD2 (6 bases). The CDR3 is made up of 13 amino acids. CDR1 is SGHRS and CDR2 is YFSETQ in the germline V gene. The chain's CDR3 is CTSSLPDYFEQFF. CDR3 nucleotides: TGCACCAGCAGCCTACCGGACTATTTTGAGCAGTTCTTC.

This clonotype was counted at least ten times. The chain is built from TRBV11-2 and TRBJ2-7; no firm D call. V lost 5 bases and J lost 7, with 15 bases in between. Germline V gene sequence: CDR1 SGHAT, CDR2 FQNNGV. There are 13 residues in the CDR3. The CDR3 sequence: CASSVATLGEQYF. The CDR3 DNA reads as TGTGCCAGCAGCGTCGCTACCTTGGGTGAGCAGTACTTC.

This clonotype was counted ten times or more. The CDR3 DNA is TGTGCCAGCAGCTTAGGCACCGTTGGAAACACCATATATTTT. This translates into CASSLGTVGNTIYF. This sequence joins TRBV7-8 and TRBJ1-3; D is unresolved. Trimming pared 1 base from V and 3 bases from J, leaving 7 bases between. The CDR3 extends over 14 amino acids. The V gene's germline CDR1 is SGHVS and CDR2 FQNEAQ.

A word on this clonotype: This may be a read error, as it is one base from a much larger clone. The genes are TRBV5-6 and TRBJ1-1; 8 bases are shared with TRBD1. Germline V CDR1 and CDR2: SGHDT, YYEEEE. The CDR3 runs to 15 residues. The CDR3 DNA sequence: TGTGCCGGCAGCTTATGGGCAGGGGGCGTTGCTGAAGCTTTCTTT. This codes for CAGSLWAGGVAEAFF.

This clonotype has just one count. The chain joins TRBV4-1 to TRBJ2-3; D gene unclear. The CDR3 covers 13 residues. Germline CDR1 is MGHRA and CDR2 is YSYEKL. V was cut by 0 bases and J by 3 bases, with 4 bases left in between. The CDR3 sequence: CASSQEETDTQYF. For the CDR3, the DNA is TGCGCCAGCAGCCAAGAGGAAACAGATACGCAGTATTTT.

The rearrangement links TRBV18 to TRBJ1-2, with D perhaps TRBD1 (5 bases). This CDR3 region has 12 residues. V was pared by 8 bases and J by 7 bases, with 14 bases between. Germline CDR1 reads KGHSH; CDR2 reads LQKENI. The chain's CDR3 is CASRNRSGGYTF. The CDR3 DNA follows: TGTGCCAGCCGAAACAGGTCAGGTGGCTACACCTTC. The variable domain in full, with the rest retrieved from reference TRBV18 and TRBJ1-2, is NAGVMQNPRHLVRRRGQEARLRCSPMKGHSHVYWYRQLPEEGLKFMVYLQKENIIDESGMPKERFSAEFPKEGPSILRIQQVVRGDSAAYFCASRNRSGGYTFGSGTRLTVV.

As for this clonotype: Since no conserved phenylalanine or tryptophan closes the CDR3, a read error is the likely cause. The chain joins TRBV11-2 to TRBJ2-3, with D tentatively TRBD1 (5 bases). CDR1 and CDR2 (germline): SGHAT, FQNNGV. This CDR3 comprises 15 residues. The DNA for the CDR3 is TGTGCCAGCAGCTTAGAAGGTAGCAGGGCAGATAAGCAGTATTAT. Its translation: CASSLEGSRADKQYY.

Note on this clonotype: A much larger clone differs by one base, so this may be a read error. The chain recombines TRBV5-4 with TRBJ2-5; the match to TRBD1 covers 7 bases. Germline V CDR1 and CDR2: SGHNT, YYREEE (reference sequence). V was clipped by 2 bases and J by 1 base; unmatched bases: 5. CDR3 size: 15 residues. Here the CDR3 DNA reads TGTGCCAGCAGCTTCTCAACAGGGGCCCAAGAGACCCAGTACTTC. Protein: CASSFSTGAQETQYF.

The chain couples TRBV5-1 to TRBJ1-5; TRBD1 might be the D (5 bases). The germline V gene has CDR1 SGHRS and CDR2 YFSETQ. Trimming removed 3 bases from V and 3 bases from J, with 7 bases in between. The CDR3 has 13 residues. The DNA for the CDR3 is TGCGCCAGCAGCTGGGACCTCAATCAGCCCCAGCATTTT. The encoded protein is CASSWDLNQPQHF.

This clonotype was picked up many times. The CDR3 loop reads CASSNARDSSKNIQYF. DNA for the CDR3: TGTGCCAGCAGCAATGCAAGGGACAGTTCCAAAAACATTCAGTACTTC. The J gene is TRBJ2-4, the V gene TRBV11-1; 7 nucleotides line up with TRBD1. CDR1 and CDR2 (germline): SGHAT, FQDESV (reference sequence). J was trimmed by 2 bases and V by 5 bases; bases with no gene match: 9. The CDR3 is made up of 16 amino acids.

A single count supports this clonotype. A much larger clone differs from this one at a single base, so this may be a read error. This sequence joins TRBV6-6 and TRBJ2-7; perhaps TRBD1 as D (6 bases). CDR1 is MNHNY, CDR2 SVGAGI, per germline (reference sequence). This CDR3 region has 19 residues. The CDR3 DNA is TGTGCCAGCAGTTACTATGGGACATCTACAGGGAGTAGGTCCTACGAGCACTACTTC. Translating gives CASSYYGTSTGSRSYEHYF.

This clonotype was counted many times. The chain links TRBV11-2 to TRBJ1-5, with a tentative D call TRBD1 (5 bases). Germline V lookup: CDR1 SGHAT, CDR2 FQNNGV. Trimming cost V 5 bases and J 1 base, with 12 bases left between them. The CDR3 sequence is 15 residues long. Written as DNA, the CDR3 is TGTGCCAGCAGCCCCAGGGACGTGAGCAATCAGCCCCAGCATTTT. Translated, it gives CASSPRDVSNQPQHF.

This chain uses TRBV18 with TRBJ1-5; no clear D gene. The CDR3 length is 14 residues. Deletions cut 5 bases from V and 0 bases from J, with 8 bases between. Germline CDR1 KGHSH, CDR2 LQKENI. The CDR3 DNA reads as TGTGCCAGCTCAGCTCAAGGTAGCAATCAGCCCCAGCATTTT. It yields the protein CASSAQGSNQPQHF.

Note on this clonotype: At one boundary the junction diverges from the germline segment, which might be a read error. The chain recombines TRBV4-1 with TRBJ1-2, with D possibly TRBD1 on 5 matching bases. This CDR3 has 11 residues. Looked up from germline, CDR1 is MGHRA and CDR2 is YSYEKL. CDR3 loop: CVSSDSYGYTF. The CDR3 bases are TGTGTCAGCAGCGACAGCTATGGCTACACCTTC.

The chain couples TRBV11-1 to TRBJ1-2, with D perhaps TRBD1 (5 bases). This CDR3 comprises 13 residues. With 6 bases removed from V and 8 bases from J, the gap between germline ends came to 16 bases. In germline, CDR1 is SGHAT, CDR2 FQDESV (reference sequence). CDR3 in amino acids: CASRRDGAGGYTF. The CDR3 DNA sequence: TGTGCCAGCAGAAGAGACGGGGCTGGCGGCTACACCTTC.

The chain carries TRBV18 and TRBJ2-3; D perhaps matches TRBD2 (6 bases). The length of the CDR3 is 19 residues. Trimming cost V 0 bases and J 0 bases, with 19 bases left between them. Looked up from germline, CDR1 is KGHSH and CDR2 is LQKENI. CDR3 in amino acids: CASSPPLKLLARSTDTQYF. The CDR3 region has the DNA TGTGCCAGCTCACCACCTTTGAAGCTACTAGCCCGTAGCACAGATACGCAGTATTTT.